Below are 20 T cell receptor beta chains sequenced from a single sample in a study of long-term antiretroviral therapy in people with HIV. immunoSEQ v3.0 was run at survey level. Measured with immunoSEQ multiplex PCR; TCRdb has only the in-frame clones, and not every one. The sample carries about 28,000 clones, 95% recorded once. Sequencing was performed on unsorted PBMCs, taken 5.3 years after starting antiretroviral therapy. The receptor source for this set is a man aged 45-65 years with HIV.

This clone was counted a single time. The CDR3 nucleotides read TGCAGCGTTGCCTACAGGGGAAGGTACGAGCAGTACTTC. Protein: CSVAYRGRYEQYF. The rearrangement joins TRBV29-1 to TRBJ2-7; TRBD1 aligns across 7 bases. CDR3 length equals 13 residues. The V gene end was trimmed by 4 bases and the J gene end by 4 bases; junction bases not matched to a gene: 7. CDR1 SQVTM and CDR2 ANQGSEA come from the germline V gene.

The genes are TRBV16 and TRBJ2-1; 7 bases align to TRBD1. This CDR3 comprises 15 residues. Germline V CDR1 and CDR2: KGHSY, FQNENV. J was trimmed by 7 bases and V by 2 bases; bases with no gene match: 8. CDR3 in amino acids: CASSQGTGVKNEQFF. The CDR3 bases are TGTGCCAGCAGCCAAGGAACAGGGGTAAAGAATGAGCAGTTCTTC.

J is TRBJ2-3 and V is TRBV7-2; 8 bases line up with TRBD2. CDR3 length: 16 residues. Germline CDR1 SGHTA, CDR2 FQGNSA. The ends lost 2 bases at V and 0 bases at J; junction bases unmatched: 4. The CDR3 region has the DNA TGTGCCAGCAGCTTAATCGGGGGGGCTAGCACAGATACGCAGTATTTT. Residues: CASSLIGGASTDTQYF. The entire variable domain, with the rest obtained from reference TRBV7-2 and TRBJ2-3, is as follows: GAGVSQSPSNKVTEKGKDVELRCDPISGHTALYWYRQSLGQGLEFLIYFQGNSAPDKSGLPSDRFSAERTGGSVSTLTIQRTQQEDSAVYLCASSLIGGASTDTQYFGPGTRLTVL.

The V and J genes are TRBV4-1 and TRBJ1-1; possibly TRBD1 for D (5 bases). From germline, CDR1 is MGHRA and CDR2 YSYEKL. The V gene lost 0 bases and the J gene lost 2 bases, with 10 bases spanning the gap. The CDR3 totals 15 residues. The DNA for the CDR3 is TGCGCCAGCAGCCAAGAAGTCAGGGTTAACACTGAAGCTTTCTTT. Translation: CASSQEVRVNTEAFF.

The V and J genes are TRBV11-2 and TRBJ1-3; TRBD1 might be the D (5 bases). Germline-derived CDR1 and CDR2 are SGHAT and FQNNGV. This CDR3 spans 14 amino acids. V lost 3 bases and J 1 base, leaving 7 bases between the germline ends. Here the CDR3 DNA reads TGTGCCAGCAGCTTGGGGACTTCTGGAAACACCATATATTTT. It specifies CASSLGTSGNTIYF.

The CDR3 DNA is TGTGCCAGCTCCCCTACAAATCGGCGGTATGGCTACACCTTC. Translating gives CASSPTNRRYGYTF. The rearrangement joins TRBV28 to TRBJ1-2; D uncertain. The CDR3 extends over 14 amino acids. V dropped 8 bases and J dropped 5 bases, with 18 bases sitting between them. Per germline, CDR1 MDHEN and CDR2 SYDVKM.

The chain employs TRBV19 and TRBJ1-5; D might be TRBD1 (5 bases). Germline V gene sequence: CDR1 LNHDA, CDR2 SQIVND (reference sequence). Trimming stripped 2 bases from V and 4 bases from J, with 9 bases between. The CDR3 covers 14 residues. CDR3 loop: CASSITGENQPQHF. CDR3 nucleotide sequence: TGTGCCAGTAGTATAACGGGGGAGAATCAGCCCCAGCATTTT.

This clone was counted only a few times. The chain links TRBV19 to TRBJ2-7; D is ambiguous. The CDR3 contains 13 residues. Looked up from germline, CDR1 is LNHDA and CDR2 is SQIVND (reference sequence). Deletions cut 5 bases from V and 3 bases from J, with 11 bases between. Written as DNA, the CDR3 is TGTGCCAGTAGTGATATGTACCGCTACGAGCAGTACTTC. As protein: CASSDMYRYEQYF.

This clone occurred once. The genes are TRBV18 and TRBJ1-5; tentative D call: TRBD1 (6 bases). V lost 3 bases and J lost 6, with 12 bases in between. Germline V gene lookup returns CDR1 KGHSH and CDR2 LQKENI. This CDR3 is built from 14 residues. The CDR3 region has the DNA TGTGCCAGCTCACCTTCCGGGGGCGCTCAGCCCCAGCATTTT. Encoded protein: CASSPSGGAQPQHF.

The CDR3 sequence is CASSEIQRSSYEQYF. CDR3 sequence (DNA): TGTGCCAGCAGTGAAATACAGAGGAGCTCCTACGAGCAGTACTTC. V gene TRBV2 combines with J gene TRBJ2-7; no firm D call. The CDR3 extends over 15 amino acids. Deletions cut 2 bases from V and 0 bases from J, with 11 bases between. Germline CDR1 SNHLY, CDR2 FYNNEI.

V is TRBV7-9 and J is TRBJ1-3; no clear D. The CDR3 has 15 amino acids. Trimming removed 5 bases at V and 4 bases at J, with 15 bases between. Germline CDR1 is SEHNR and CDR2 is FQNEAQ (reference sequence). For the CDR3, the DNA is TGTGCCAGCAGCCCCAAAATACGCTTGGGAAACACCATATATTTT. It specifies CASSPKIRLGNTIYF.

The rearrangement uses TRBV5-1 and TRBJ1-2; TRBD1 matches 9 bases. CDR1 is SGHRS, CDR2 YFSETQ, per germline. Trimming at V came to 7 bases and at J to 4 bases, leaving 8 bases not matched to a gene. This CDR3 is 14 amino acids long. DNA for the CDR3: TGCGCCAGCTCCACAGGGGGCAATTTCTATGGCTACACCTTC. Translating gives CASSTGGNFYGYTF.

The chain recombines TRBV4-1 with TRBJ1-4, with 9 positions matching TRBD1. The germline V gene has CDR1 MGHRA and CDR2 YSYEKL. The CDR3 has 15 residues. Trimming at V came to 3 bases and at J to 4 bases, leaving 3 bases not matched to a gene. CDR3 loop: CASSQVGQGNEKLFF. DNA for the CDR3: TGCGCCAGCAGCCAGGTGGGACAGGGTAATGAAAAACTGTTTTTT.

The gene calls are TRBV19 and TRBJ2-7, with 10 bases lining up with TRBD1. CDR1 and CDR2 from the germline V gene are LNHDA and SQIVND (reference sequence). Unmatched junction bases numbered 7, after V lost 3 bases and J lost 5 bases. The CDR3 loop spans 15 amino acids. CDR3 nucleotide sequence: TGTGCCAGTAGTATGGAGACAGGGGGCTACGACGAGCAGTACTTC. Protein product: CASSMETGGYDEQYF.

Worth noting for this clone: This sample also contains other DNA sequences that code for the same CDR3. The chain has TRBV2 and TRBJ1-5; the D gene is possibly TRBD1 (6 bases). Germline lookup yields CDR1 SNHLY and CDR2 FYNNEI. CDR3 length: 15 amino acids. The germline V and J ends were trimmed by 5 bases and 2 bases, with 13 bases remaining between them. CDR3 protein: CASSTQQGGNQPQHF. The CDR3 nucleotides are TGTGCCAGCAGTACTCAACAGGGCGGCAATCAGCCCCAGCATTTT.

The chain employs TRBV7-9 and TRBJ2-1; D is perhaps TRBD1 or TRBD2 (5 bases each). Germline loops: CDR1 SEHNR, CDR2 FQNEAQ (reference sequence). This CDR3 contains 17 residues. Trimming removed 6 bases from V and 5 bases from J, with 23 bases in between. The CDR3, as DNA: TGTGCCAGCAGGTATGCCGTATGGGGGTTGGACGACAATGAGCAGTTCTTC. Its protein product is CASRYAVWGLDDNEQFF.

J is TRBJ2-3 and V is TRBV9; possible D gene TRBD2, 5 bases. The germline gives CDR1 SGDLS, CDR2 YYNGEE. Trimming shortened V by 0 bases and J by 1 base, and 9 bases separated the two germline ends. The CDR3 loop spans 15 amino acids. The CDR3 region is CASSVAPRGTDTQYF. In DNA, the CDR3 is TGTGCCAGCAGCGTAGCCCCGAGGGGCACAGATACGCAGTATTTT.

The chain joins TRBV4-2 to TRBJ1-1; tentatively, D is TRBD1 (6 bases). Germline V lookup: CDR1 LGHNA, CDR2 YNFKEQ. The germline V and J ends were trimmed by 3 bases and 1 base, with 6 bases remaining between them. This CDR3 contains 13 residues. This CDR3 is CASSQTGNTEAFF. CDR3 nucleotide sequence: TGTGCCAGCAGCCAGACAGGGAACACTGAAGCTTTCTTT.

This chain uses TRBV9 with TRBJ2-7, with 11 bases that match TRBD1. Germline values: CDR1 SGDLS, CDR2 YYNGEE. This CDR3 is 15 amino acids long. V dropped 0 bases and J dropped 2; count of bases not matched to a gene: 1. The CDR3 loop is CASSVAGQGAYEQYF. CDR3 nucleotides: TGTGCCAGCAGCGTAGCGGGACAGGGGGCCTACGAGCAGTACTTC. The whole variable domain, remainder taken from reference TRBV9 and TRBJ2-7, is DSGVTQTPKHLITATGQRVTLRCSPRSGDLSVYWYQQSLDQGLQFLIQYYNGEERAKGNILERFSAQQFPDLHSELNLSSLELGDSALYFCASSVAGQGAYEQYFGPGTRLTVT.

The chain links TRBV25-1 to TRBJ2-3; D could derive from TRBD1 or TRBD2 (5 bases each). V lost 3 bases and J lost 4, with 17 bases in between. The CDR3 is 16 amino acids. Germline V CDR1 and CDR2: MGHDK, SYGVNS. CDR3 protein: CASSDWAAGTPDTQYF. CDR3 DNA: TGTGCCAGCAGTGACTGGGCGGCAGGGACCCCAGATACGCAGTATTTT.